The TCR beta chain under discussion was sequenced for a study of tumor-infiltrating lymphocytes in localized non-small cell lung cancer. About the research overall: Some samples were collected after neoadjuvant chemotherapy; smokers, never-smokers and several histologies were included.

Overall study findings and caveats: Tumor T-cell fraction was not associated with recurrence-free survival. Tumors had more T cell infiltration than uninvolved lung, per TCRbeta sequencing and CD3 counts.

CDR1 is SGHAT and CDR2 is FQDESV in the germline V gene (reference sequence). Trimming removed 5 bases at V and 5 bases at J, with 13 bases between. The CDR3 length is 13 residues. Clones were read by immunoSEQ multiplex PCR, and TCRdb kept only the in-frame ones, dropping some. The table includes 7,000 to 8,500 clones, approximately 60% detected once. On this clone itself: Its cognate antigen is unknown.

The sample was lung tumor tissue. The J gene is TRBJ2-7, the V gene TRBV11-1; the D gene is possibly TRBD2 (5 bases). This receptor was obtained from a human donor with non-small cell lung cancer. CDR3 coding DNA: TGTGCCAGCAGCCCGAGGCGGGTTGACGAGCAGTACTTC. Translating gives CASSPRRVDEQYF.